This T cell receptor (beta chain) stems from a study of T cells in Graves' hyperthyroidism and ophthalmopathy. TCR beta CDR3 regions were amplified from RNA transcripts. HTBI primers were employed in a first-round RT-PCR of the TCR CDR3. TCRdb re-analysed the multiplex PCR reads in MiXCR, keeping a single row per CDR3 protein. This sample has more than 550,000 distinct CDR3 sequences; about 45% occur once, and the top ten carry 7% to 7.5%. Regarding the study as a whole: Ophthalmopathy onset followed model prediction by a median around six months.

In regard to this clonotype: The antigen remains unidentified.

Sequenced material: peripheral blood or thyroid tissue (not recorded which). This receptor was taken from an adult man with Graves' disease, either hyperthyroidism or ophthalmopathy (not recorded which).

DNA for the CDR3: TGTGCCAGCAGAGACAGTGAGGGCAAGTATGAAAAACTGTTTTTT. Its translation: CASRDSEGKYEKLFF. The chain has TRBV7-8 and TRBJ1-4; a weak D match, TRBD1 (5 bases). V was trimmed by 6 bases and J by 6 bases, leaving 17 bases between them. Germline CDR1 and CDR2: SGHVS and FQNEAQ. The CDR3 runs to 15 residues.